The 21 T cell receptor beta chains listed next were all sequenced from one sample in a study of cytomegalovirus exposure and HLA in healthy donors. PCR amplification relied on 60 Vbeta primers (plus 13 Jbeta primers). This table comes from immunoSEQ multiplex PCR, and its TCRdb copy is limited to in-frame clones, with some not included. The sample comprises 150,000 or so clones, roughly 70% of which are singletons, and 10% rests with the top ten. The sequenced material came from PBMCs. The receptors shown here come from a man aged 30-40 years in good health and CMV-seropositive.

This chain links TRBV27 with TRBJ2-7, with 9 bases identical to TRBD1. Per germline, CDR1 MNHEY and CDR2 SMNVEV (reference sequence). V gave up 2 bases and J gave up 1 base; unmatched junction bases: 0. The CDR3 totals 14 residues. This CDR3 is CASSLDRGSYEQYF. The DNA for the CDR3 is TGTGCCAGCAGTTTAGACAGGGGGTCCTACGAGCAGTACTTC.

This clone was seen a handful of times. The CDR3 nucleotides are TGTGCCTGGAGTATCTTGAGGTTCGATGAGCAGTTCTTC. Its protein is CAWSILRFDEQFF. The chain is built from TRBV30 and TRBJ2-1, with D unclear. CDR3 size: 13 residues. V was trimmed by 2 bases and J by 8 bases, leaving 13 bases between them. Germline V lookup: CDR1 GTSNPN, CDR2 SVGIG (reference sequence).

This sequence joins TRBV30 and TRBJ2-1, with a possible D match to TRBD1 (5 bases). V gave up 6 bases and J gave up 9 bases, with 24 bases separating them. Per the germline V gene, CDR1 is GTSNPN and CDR2 is SVGIG (reference sequence). CDR3 length equals 15 residues. CDR3 loop: CACQEGLTACSEQFF. In DNA form, the CDR3 reads TGTGCCTGCCAAGAAGGTTTGACAGCCTGCAGTGAGCAGTTCTTC. Supplemented by reference TRBV30 and TRBJ2-1, the full variable domain reads SQTIHQWPATLVQPVGSPLSLECTVEGTSNPNLYWYRQAAGRGLQLLFYSVGIGQISSEVPQNLSASRPQDRQFILSSKKLLLSDSGFYLCACQEGLTACSEQFFGPGTRLTVL.

The J gene is TRBJ2-5, the V gene TRBV27, with TRBD2 matching over 7 bases. The J segment lost 3 bases and the V segment lost 1 base, leaving 8 bases of the junction unmatched. This CDR3 has 16 residues. CDR1 is MNHEY and CDR2 is SMNVEV in the germline V gene (reference sequence). DNA of the CDR3: TGTGCCAGCAGTTTATTGGGGGGAGGGCCCGAAGAGACCCAGTACTTC. As protein: CASSLLGGGPEETQYF.

This sequence joins TRBV2 and TRBJ1-5; 8 bases align to TRBD1. Germline V gene lookup returns CDR1 SNHLY and CDR2 FYNNEI. After removal of 5 bases from V and 5 bases from J, the junction contained 5 bases not matched to a gene. This CDR3 comprises 14 residues. CDR3 DNA sequence: TGTGCCAGCAGTCGACAGGGGCAAGATCAGCCCCAGCATTTT. It codes for CASSRQGQDQPQHF. Drawing the rest from reference TRBV2 and TRBJ1-5, the complete variable domain is EPEVTQTPSHQVTQMGQEVILRCVPISNHLYFYWYRQILGQKVEFLVSFYNNEISEKSEIFDDQFSVERPDGSNFTLKIRSTKLEDSAMYFCASSRQGQDQPQHFGDGTRLSIL.

The genes are TRBV6-1 and TRBJ1-3; 7 bases map to TRBD1. This CDR3 has 16 amino acids. Trimming removed 4 bases from V and 0 bases from J; junction bases left unmatched: 6. CDR1 is MNHNS and CDR2 is SASEGT in the germline V gene. For the CDR3, the DNA is TGTGCCAGCAGTGCACTAGGGACAGACTCTGGAAACACCATATATTTT. Its protein is CASSALGTDSGNTIYF.

The chain carries TRBV27 and TRBJ1-2; 9 bases agree with TRBD1. Germline assignment: CDR1 MNHEY and CDR2 SMNVEV (reference sequence). The CDR3 totals 15 residues. V lost 6 bases, J lost 1 base, and 6 bases stayed unmatched. This CDR3 is CASRNTGGDNYGYTF. Written as DNA, the CDR3 is TGTGCCAGCAGAAACACAGGGGGCGATAACTATGGCTACACCTTC.

This chain uses TRBV6-4 with TRBJ2-1; D is possibly TRBD2 (6 bases). Trimming took 0 bases from V and 0 from J, leaving 12 bases between them. CDR1 MRHNA and CDR2 SNTAGT come from the germline V gene. This CDR3 spans 17 amino acids. The CDR3 DNA reads TGTGCCAGCAGTGACTCCGGGGCGGGAAACTCCTACAATGAGCAGTTCTTC. This codes for CASSDSGAGNSYNEQFF.

V usage is TRBV9 and J usage is TRBJ2-7, with 8 bases matching TRBD1. This CDR3 spans 13 amino acids. Germline lookup yields CDR1 SGDLS and CDR2 YYNGEE. Germline trimming cut 3 bases from V and 6 bases from J; bases unmatched to any gene: 5. The CDR3 loop reads CASSGRQGPEQYF. The CDR3, as DNA: TGTGCCAGCAGCGGTAGACAGGGGCCCGAGCAGTACTTC.

V gene TRBV7-9 combines with J gene TRBJ2-2; D is perhaps TRBD1 (7 bases). Germline CDR1 SEHNR, CDR2 FQNEAQ (reference sequence). The CDR3 covers 14 residues. Trimming pared 3 bases from V and 6 bases from J, leaving 11 bases between. The CDR3 spells CASSFQGGPGELFF. In DNA form, the CDR3 reads TGTGCCAGCAGCTTTCAGGGGGGCCCCGGGGAGCTGTTTTTT.

This chain links TRBV2 with TRBJ2-2; tentatively, D is TRBD2 (6 bases). The V gene lost 2 bases and the J gene lost 6 bases, with 10 bases spanning the gap. Germline lookup yields CDR1 SNHLY and CDR2 FYNNEI. This CDR3 is 14 amino acids long. The CDR3, as DNA: TGTGCCAGCAGTGAAAGGTCGGGGGCCGGGGAGCTGTTTTTT. It codes for CASSERSGAGELFF.

The table lists this clone with a few counts. J is TRBJ2-1 and V is TRBV14; D is possibly TRBD2 (7 bases). V lost 6 bases and J lost 4, with 19 bases in between. Per germline, CDR1 SGHDN and CDR2 FVKESK. CDR3 size: 16 residues. The CDR3 sequence: CASSLLGGGVYNEQFF. The CDR3, as DNA: TGTGCCAGCAGTCTTCTGGGAGGGGGTGTATACAATGAGCAGTTCTTC.

This chain links TRBV6-1 with TRBJ1-2, with TRBD1 identical over 7 bases. The CDR3 spans 13 residues. The ends lost 6 bases at V and 10 bases at J; junction bases unmatched: 11. Germline V gene sequence: CDR1 MNHNS, CDR2 SASEGT. The CDR3 nucleotides read TGTGCCAGCAGCTTCGACAGGGAAAGAGCCTACACCTTC. Its translation: CASSFDRERAYTF.

The chain combines TRBV10-2 with TRBJ2-7; D is uncertain. Trimming took 6 bases from V and 2 from J, leaving 5 bases between them. Germline V gene sequence: CDR1 WSHSY, CDR2 SAAADI. The CDR3 totals 11 residues. The CDR3, as DNA: TGCGCCAGCAGCATCACCTACGAGCAGTACTTC. Protein product: CASSITYEQYF.

In this sample, this clone turned up a few times. The V call is TRBV4-1, the J call TRBJ2-5, with 7 bases fitting TRBD2. Germline V gene lookup returns CDR1 MGHRA and CDR2 YSYEKL. CDR3 length: 17 amino acids. J gave up 0 bases and V 1 base, and 8 bases lay outside the gene matches. Here the CDR3 DNA reads TGCGCCAGCAGCCAAGGGGTAAATAGCGGGTACCAAGAGACCCAGTACTTC. Translated: CASSQGVNSGYQETQYF.

This clone showed up just a few times. The gene calls are TRBV28 and TRBJ1-3; 12 nucleotides align to TRBD1. Germline loops: CDR1 MDHEN, CDR2 SYDVKM. This CDR3 has 16 residues. With 6 bases clipped from V and 4 bases from J, the junction kept 7 bases outside the gene matches. CDR3 amino acids: CASRSSGTGGGNTIYF. DNA of the CDR3: TGTGCCAGCAGATCCTCCGGGACAGGGGGCGGAAACACCATATATTTT. Looking up the rest from reference TRBV28 and TRBJ1-3 gives the full variable domain: DVKVTQSSRYLVKRTGEKVFLECVQDMDHENMFWYRQDPGLGLRLIYFSYDVKMKEKGDIPEGYSVSREKKERFSLILESASTNQTSMYLCASRSSGTGGGNTIYFGEGSWLTVV.

This clone was counted once. The CDR3 DNA sequence: TGTGCCAGCAGTTACTCTTGGGGAGTGGAGCAGTACTTC. It encodes CASSYSWGVEQYF. The chain joins TRBV6-5 to TRBJ2-5; possible D gene TRBD2, 5 bases. The CDR3 length is 13 residues. V lost 0 bases and J 11 bases, leaving 13 bases between the germline ends. The germline V gene encodes CDR1 MNHEY and CDR2 SVGAGI.

This chain links TRBV6-5 with TRBJ2-7; D gene unclear. Trimming cost V 0 bases and J 2 bases, with 11 bases left between them. Germline V gene sequence: CDR1 MNHEY, CDR2 SVGAGI. CDR3 size: 15 residues. CDR3 in amino acids: CASSYSVKSTYEQYF. The CDR3 DNA sequence: TGTGCCAGCAGTTACTCGGTTAAAAGCACCTACGAGCAGTACTTC.

This clone was seen only a few times. The chain combines TRBV6-5 with TRBJ2-5; D might be TRBD2 (5 bases). CDR1 is MNHEY and CDR2 is SVGAGI in the germline V gene. V was cut by 7 bases and J by 4 bases, with 16 bases left in between. The CDR3 extends over 14 amino acids. The CDR3 protein is CASTSARGRETQYF. The CDR3 coding sequence is TGTGCCAGCACCTCGGCCCGAGGGCGAGAGACCCAGTACTTC.

The J gene is TRBJ2-1, the V gene TRBV5-1; the D gene is possibly TRBD2 (5 bases). This CDR3 is 14 amino acids long. The V end lost 3 bases, the J end lost 1 base, and 8 bases lay between the germline ends. Germline lookup yields CDR1 SGHRS and CDR2 YFSETQ. This chain's CDR3 is CASSSSGSYNEQFF. CDR3 nucleotides: TGCGCCAGCAGCTCGAGCGGATCCTACAATGAGCAGTTCTTC.

The chain has TRBV6-1 and TRBJ1-6, with 8 positions matching TRBD1. The CDR3 has 15 residues. The V gene's germline CDR1 is MNHNS and CDR2 SASEGT. V shed 6 bases and J 7 bases; nucleotides not matched to a gene: 8. CDR3 nucleotide sequence: TGTGCCAGCAGCGCTTTTACAGGGGGGAATTCACCCCTCCACTTT. It specifies CASSAFTGGNSPLHF.